This T cell receptor (beta chain) emerged from a study of blood T cell repertoires in COVID-19. Data came from immunoSEQ multiplex PCR; TCRdb stores just in-frame clones and leaves some out. The sample records 120,000 or so clones, about four fifths being singletons. This clone came up a few times. The germline V and J ends were trimmed by 0 bases and 11 bases, with 16 bases remaining between them. The CDR3 has 14 residues. The germline CDR1 and CDR2 sequences are LGHNA and YSLEER. Material: peripheral blood. The V gene is TRBV4-3, the J gene TRBJ1-1; TRBD1 might be the D (5 bases). This clonotype was sampled from a man at least 80 years old with active or convalescent COVID-19. The CDR3 loop reads CASSQDLAAGEAFF. The CDR3 coding sequence is TGCGCCAGCAGCCAAGATCTTGCCGCGGGGGAGGCTTTCTTT.